This TCR beta chain appears in the sequencing data of a study of cytomegalovirus exposure and HLA in healthy donors. Losses at the gene ends were 5 bases for V and 6 bases for J; bases not matched to a gene: 4. CDR1 and CDR2 (germline): SGHVS, FQNEAQ. The CDR3 covers 13 residues. The study's findings and limits: A link between a missense DCLRE1C variant and TCR beta V- and J-gene trimming emerged from a later analysis. According to the study, around 160 TCR beta chains were cytomegalovirus-associated. There were some V segments, including TRBV6-2 and TRBV6-3, excluded as indistinguishable. Analyzed later, most CMV-associated TCR beta chains appeared HLA-restricted.

In the PCR, 60 Vbeta and 13 Jbeta primers were used. Data came from immunoSEQ multiplex PCR; TCRdb stores just in-frame clones and leaves some out. Among about 150,000 clones, nearly 80% were seen once, and the ten largest hold around 13%. On this clone itself: The target antigen is unknown.

The chain has TRBV7-8 and TRBJ1-3, with 7 bases identical to TRBD1. Sequenced: PBMCs. This clonotype originated in a man aged 25-45 years in good health and CMV-seropositive. CDR3 loop: CASSLGQLNTIYF. Written as DNA, the CDR3 is TGTGCCAGCAGCCTGGGACAGCTAAACACCATATATTTT.